A single sample gave rise to the 19 T cell receptor beta chains below, sequenced in a study of early T cells in non-severe SARS-CoV-2 infection. In TCRdb, the 5' RACE reads were re-called with MiXCR into one record per CDR3 protein. This sample has fewer than 85,000 distinct CDR3 sequences; about a sixth occur once, and the top ten carry about 3%. The sequencing sample was made of whole blood. The receptors derive from an adult who was a healthcare worker with PCR-confirmed SARS-CoV-2 infection or an uninfected control (not recorded which).

This clonotype has a handful of counts. Here the CDR3 DNA reads TGCGCCAGCAGTGAGCCGGGGACGGCGAATAATTCACCCCTCCACTTT. The encoded protein is CASSEPGTANNSPLHF. The chain has TRBV10-2 and TRBJ1-6, with D possibly being TRBD1 (5 bases). V was cut by 2 bases and J by 5 bases, with 13 bases left in between. Per germline, CDR1 WSHSY and CDR2 SAAADI. The CDR3 consists of 16 residues.

This chain joins TRBV9 and TRBJ2-2; TRBD2 might be the D (6 bases). The germline V gene encodes CDR1 SGDLS and CDR2 YYNGEE. Trimming stripped 0 bases from V and 0 bases from J, with 9 bases between. The CDR3 is 16 amino acids. The CDR3 DNA sequence: TGTGCCAGCAGCGTAGAGGGAGGCCCGAACACCGGGGAGCTGTTTTTT. Its protein product is CASSVEGGPNTGELFF.

The sample holds a few counts of this clonotype. The gene calls are TRBV3-1 and TRBJ1-1, with D uncertain. The CDR3 contains 13 residues. Germline CDR1 reads LGHDT; CDR2 reads YNNKEL (reference sequence). V was cut by 2 bases and J by 5 bases, with 9 bases left in between. DNA for the CDR3: TGTGCCAGCAGCCAAAGGCGGAATACTGAAGCTTTCTTT. It yields the protein CASSQRRNTEAFF.

This clonotype was recorded a few times. This sequence joins TRBV20-1 and TRBJ2-1, with a tentative D call TRBD2 (6 bases). This CDR3 has 16 amino acids. Trimming took 0 bases from V and 6 from J, leaving 18 bases between them. Per the germline V gene, CDR1 is DFQATT and CDR2 is SNEGSKA (reference sequence). The CDR3 is CSARDPRQQRANEQFF. Written as DNA, the CDR3 is TGCAGTGCTAGAGACCCCCGTCAGCAGCGGGCCAATGAGCAGTTCTTC.

This clonotype came up a few times. J is TRBJ1-5 and V is TRBV6-6; no definite D call. The CDR3 consists of 15 residues. Germline CDR1 MNHNY, CDR2 SVGAGI (reference sequence). Trimming left V 6 bases short and J 2 bases short, with 14 bases between. The CDR3 spells CASRTDLSGNQPQHF. The CDR3 bases are TGTGCCAGCAGAACCGACCTCTCCGGCAATCAGCCCCAGCATTTT.

J is TRBJ1-1 and V is TRBV12-5, with D uncertain. In germline, CDR1 is LGHNT, CDR2 FRNRAP. V was shortened by 7 bases and J by 3 bases, with 15 bases between the two germline ends. This CDR3 has 14 residues. CDR3 nucleotides: TGTGCTAGTGCCTCGTTTCGTCTTGACACTGAAGCTTTCTTT. Amino acid sequence: CASASFRLDTEAFF.

This chain links TRBV29-1 with TRBJ2-3; no reliable D call. Germline CDR1 and CDR2: SQVTM and ANQGSEA. This CDR3 is 10 amino acids long. CDR3 sequence: CASNTDTQYF. CDR3 in DNA: TGCGCTAGTAATACAGATACGCAGTATTTT.

V and J are TRBV7-2 and TRBJ1-1; 10 bases align to TRBD1. The germline V gene has CDR1 SGHTA and CDR2 FQGNSA. V was clipped by 5 bases and J by 4 bases; unmatched bases: 7. The CDR3 runs to 15 residues. CDR3 in amino acids: CASSRRQGAATEAFF. The DNA of the CDR3 is TGTGCCAGCAGCCGTAGACAGGGGGCGGCCACTGAAGCTTTCTTT.

In this sample, this clonotype turned up many times. The V call is TRBV19, the J call TRBJ1-5, with D perhaps TRBD1 (5 bases). Germline lookup yields CDR1 LNHDA and CDR2 SQIVND (reference sequence). Trimming shortened V by 5 bases and J by 1 base, and 12 bases separated the two germline ends. The CDR3 has 15 amino acids. CDR3 residues: CASSPRGASNQPQHF. In DNA, the CDR3 is TGTGCCAGTAGTCCCCGTGGGGCCAGCAATCAGCCCCAGCATTTT.

This clonotype was seen a few times. V usage is TRBV3-2 and J usage is TRBJ2-7; the DNA was not compared with TRBD2, the D call given in the table. TRBV3-2 is deemed a pseudogene. This CDR3 comprises 15 residues. This chain's CDR3 is CASSQLLSPENEQYF. The CDR3 DNA reads as TGTGCCAGCAGCCAACTCTTGAGTCCGGAGAACGAGCAGTACTTC.

The chain recombines TRBV12-3 or TRBV12-4 with TRBJ2-5, with 9 bases matching TRBD2. The ends lost 4 bases at V and 6 bases at J; junction bases unmatched: 6. This CDR3 is 14 amino acids long. CDR3 coding DNA: TGTGCCAGCAGTTCGGCGGGGGGGCGGAAGACCCAGTACTTC. It encodes CASSSAGGRKTQYF.

This clonotype was detected only a few times. This chain joins TRBV5-5 and TRBJ1-3, with TRBD1 as a possible D gene (5 bases). Germline CDR1 and CDR2: SGHKS and YYEKEE (reference sequence). The CDR3 has 16 residues. V was trimmed by 4 bases and J by 2 bases, leaving 16 bases between them. The CDR3 DNA sequence: TGTGCCAGCAGCCGCCCGGGGGATCGAACTGGAAACACCATATATTTT. This translates into CASSRPGDRTGNTIYF.

This chain uses TRBV20-1 with TRBJ2-1; 11 bases fit TRBD2. The germline V gene has CDR1 DFQATT and CDR2 SNEGSKA (reference sequence). J was trimmed by 7 bases and V by 8 bases; bases with no gene match: 7. The CDR3 consists of 13 residues. Here the CDR3 DNA reads TGCAGTCCCCAACTAGCGGGAGCTAATGAGCAGTTCTTC. This codes for CSPQLAGANEQFF.

This clonotype was recorded at least ten times. The chain recombines TRBV29-1 with TRBJ2-6; possibly TRBD2 for D (6 bases). The CDR3 length is 14 residues. Per germline, CDR1 SQVTM and CDR2 ANQGSEA. V was cut by 3 bases and J by 1 base, with 7 bases left in between. DNA for the CDR3: TGCAGCGTTGAGGGGGGATCTGGGGCCAACGTCCTGACTTTC. Translation gives CSVEGGSGANVLTF.

The chain employs TRBV27 and TRBJ2-1; no reliable D call. The CDR3 extends over 11 amino acids. V was clipped by 8 bases and J by 16 bases, with 18 bases between them. From germline, CDR1 is MNHEY and CDR2 SMNVEV (reference sequence). The CDR3 DNA reads TGTGCCAGCGGCGGCTTGGACGACGTCTTCTTC. It translates to CASGGLDDVFF.

This rearrangement joins TRBV4-1 to TRBJ2-1; D not certain. The CDR3 sequence is 15 residues long. Germline V gene lookup returns CDR1 MGHRA and CDR2 YSYEKL. Trimming pared 2 bases from V and 0 bases from J, leaving 8 bases between. The CDR3 spells CASSQSLSSYNEQFF. CDR3 DNA sequence: TGCGCCAGCAGCCAAAGCCTGAGCTCCTACAATGAGCAGTTCTTC.

Regarding this clonotype: A much larger clone is a single base away; this may be a read error. This chain connects TRBV19 to TRBJ2-7; D is perhaps TRBD1 (6 bases). There are 17 residues in the CDR3. The germline V gene encodes CDR1 LNHDA and CDR2 SQIVND (reference sequence). The CDR3 coding sequence is TGTGTCAGTAGTACCCAACGACAGGCCCCGCTCCCCTACGAGCAGTACTTC. It is translated as CVSSTQRQAPLPYEQYF.

This clonotype has at least ten counts. The gene calls are TRBV27 and TRBJ1-1; D remains ambiguous. V was cut by 6 bases and J by 3 bases, with 11 bases left in between. The CDR3 sequence is 13 residues long. The germline V gene encodes CDR1 MNHEY and CDR2 SMNVEV (reference sequence). The CDR3, as DNA: TGTGCCAGCAGCCTAAACAGATACACTGAAGCTTTCTTT. It specifies CASSLNRYTEAFF.

This rearrangement joins TRBV7-2 to TRBJ1-2, with 8 bases lining up with TRBD1. This CDR3 is 13 amino acids long. J was trimmed by 8 bases and V by 3 bases; bases with no gene match: 5. The germline gives CDR1 SGHTA, CDR2 FQGNSA. CDR3 coding DNA: TGTGCCAGCAGCTTGGACAGGGAGGAAGGCTACACCTTC. This sequence encodes CASSLDREEGYTF.